Listed below are T cell receptor beta chains from one sample, sequenced in a study of shared clonotypes between healthy human individuals. The data were produced by immunoSEQ multiplex PCR, yet TCRdb's version contains in-frame clones alone and is incomplete. Among approximately 2.5 million clones, approximately 94% were seen once, and the ten largest hold approximately 0.36%. Specimen: naive CD4+ T cells from PBMCs. These receptors were taken from a man aged 18 to 29 in good health. Some clones in this sample may be carry-over from other donors' samples. CDR3s include the opening cysteine and the closing phenylalanine or tryptophan. Fields, in order: J gene, V gene, clone size, CDR3 length, D gene, CDR3 protein, CDR3 DNA. D genes are given only for firm matches. A row's size may be missing; if present it is once, few, many or a size class.

j_call: TRBJ2-2; v_call: TRBV18; clone_size: once; cdr3_length: 16; d_call: -; cdr3_aa: CASSPPGRKNTGELFF; cdr3_nt: TGTGCCAGCTCACCACCGGGACGGAAGAACACCGGGGAGCTGTTTTTT
j_call: TRBJ2-3; v_call: TRBV6-6; clone_size: -; cdr3_length: 14; d_call: -; cdr3_aa: CASSYSFGTDTQYF; cdr3_nt: TGTGCCAGCAGTTACTCTTTTGGAACAGATACGCAGTATTTT
j_call: TRBJ2-3; v_call: TRBV6-6; clone_size: -; cdr3_length: 15; d_call: TRBD2; cdr3_aa: CASSTTSGATDTQYF; cdr3_nt: TGTGCCAGCAGTACAACTAGCGGTGCCACAGATACGCAGTATTTT
j_call: TRBJ1-1; v_call: TRBV30; clone_size: few; cdr3_length: 13; d_call: -; cdr3_aa: CAWRGSGYTEAFF; cdr3_nt: TGTGCCTGGAGAGGGTCTGGTTACACTGAAGCTTTCTTT
j_call: TRBJ1-2; v_call: TRBV19; clone_size: -; cdr3_length: 15; d_call: -; cdr3_aa: CASIYRLASNYGYTF; cdr3_nt: TGTGCCAGTATTTACCGACTAGCTTCTAACTATGGCTACACCTTC
j_call: TRBJ1-1; v_call: TRBV6-6; clone_size: -; cdr3_length: 14; d_call: TRBD1; cdr3_aa: CASRRQGLNTEAFF; cdr3_nt: TGTGCCAGCAGACGACAGGGATTGAACACTGAAGCTTTCTTT
j_call: TRBJ1-2; v_call: TRBV4-2; clone_size: -; cdr3_length: 13; d_call: TRBD1; cdr3_aa: CASSQTGAYGYTF; cdr3_nt: TGTGCCAGCAGTCAAACAGGGGCCTATGGCTACACCTTC
j_call: TRBJ2-7; v_call: TRBV6-5; clone_size: -; cdr3_length: 15; d_call: TRBD1; cdr3_aa: CASSRKGTAASEQYF; cdr3_nt: TGTGCCAGCAGCCGGAAGGGGACAGCGGCCTCCGAGCAGTACTTC
j_call: TRBJ2-1; v_call: TRBV5-1; clone_size: -; cdr3_length: 15; d_call: TRBD2; cdr3_aa: CASSLLAGVGNEQFF; cdr3_nt: TGCGCCAGCAGTTTACTAGCGGGAGTAGGTAATGAGCAGTTCTTC
j_call: TRBJ1-2; v_call: TRBV11-2; clone_size: -; cdr3_length: 15; d_call: -; cdr3_aa: CASSLFRGIAYGYTF; cdr3_nt: TGTGCCAGCAGCTTATTCCGGGGAATTGCCTATGGCTACACCTTC
j_call: TRBJ2-2; v_call: TRBV30; clone_size: few; cdr3_length: 13; d_call: -; cdr3_aa: CAWRPDNTGELFF; cdr3_nt: TGTGCCTGGAGGCCCGACAACACCGGGGAGCTGTTTTTT
j_call: TRBJ1-3; v_call: TRBV14; clone_size: -; cdr3_length: 16; d_call: TRBD1; cdr3_aa: CASSQRAQGAGNTIYF; cdr3_nt: TGTGCCAGCAGCCAACGGGCACAGGGGGCTGGAAACACCATATATTTT
j_call: TRBJ2-7; v_call: TRBV7-2; clone_size: -; cdr3_length: 14; d_call: -; cdr3_aa: CASSLHRERYEQYF; cdr3_nt: TGTGCCAGCAGCTTACACCGGGAGAGGTACGAGCAGTACTTC
j_call: TRBJ2-2; v_call: TRBV27; clone_size: -; cdr3_length: 16; d_call: -; cdr3_aa: CASSLLARANTGELFF; cdr3_nt: TGTGCCAGCAGTTTACTTGCCAGGGCGAACACCGGGGAGCTGTTTTTT
j_call: TRBJ1-1; v_call: TRBV5-4; clone_size: -; cdr3_length: 17; d_call: -; cdr3_aa: CASSLEVGRVQNTEAFF; cdr3_nt: TGTGCCAGCAGCTTGGAAGTGGGGAGGGTTCAGAACACTGAAGCTTTCTTT
j_call: TRBJ2-3; v_call: TRBV29-1; clone_size: -; cdr3_length: 15; d_call: -; cdr3_aa: CSVEGGTANTDTQYF; cdr3_nt: TGCAGCGTTGAGGGCGGGACAGCCAACACAGATACGCAGTATTTT
j_call: TRBJ1-3; v_call: TRBV30; clone_size: -; cdr3_length: 12; d_call: -; cdr3_aa: CAWSVLGYTIYF; cdr3_nt: TGTGCCTGGAGTGTCCTAGGCTACACCATATATTTT
j_call: TRBJ1-1; v_call: TRBV2; clone_size: -; cdr3_length: 14; d_call: -; cdr3_aa: CASSAVIGDTEAFF; cdr3_nt: TGTGCCAGCAGTGCTGTGATCGGGGACACTGAAGCTTTCTTT
j_call: TRBJ1-4; v_call: TRBV5-1; clone_size: -; cdr3_length: 14; d_call: -; cdr3_aa: CASSYQGTNEKLFF; cdr3_nt: TGCGCCAGCAGCTACCAGGGAACTAATGAAAAACTGTTTTTT
j_call: TRBJ1-1; v_call: TRBV10-3; clone_size: -; cdr3_length: 15; d_call: -; cdr3_aa: CAISPPAGQNTEAFF; cdr3_nt: TGTGCCATCAGCCCTCCCGCAGGCCAGAACACTGAAGCTTTCTTT
j_call: TRBJ1-5; v_call: TRBV29-1; clone_size: -; cdr3_length: 14; d_call: TRBD1; cdr3_aa: CSVKGGDSYQPQHF; cdr3_nt: TGCAGCGTAAAAGGAGGGGACAGCTATCAGCCCCAGCATTTT
j_call: TRBJ1-3; v_call: TRBV7-9; clone_size: once; cdr3_length: 14; d_call: -; cdr3_aa: CASIRDNSGNTIYF; cdr3_nt: TGTGCCAGCATAAGGGACAACTCTGGAAACACCATATATTTT
j_call: TRBJ1-1; v_call: TRBV2; clone_size: -; cdr3_length: 12; d_call: -; cdr3_aa: CASSETGVEAFF; cdr3_nt: TGTGCCAGCAGTGAAACGGGTGTTGAAGCTTTCTTT
j_call: TRBJ2-5; v_call: TRBV9; clone_size: -; cdr3_length: 16; d_call: TRBD2; cdr3_aa: CASSVGSSGNRETQYF; cdr3_nt: TGTGCCAGCAGCGTAGGGAGTAGCGGGAATAGGGAGACCCAGTACTTC
j_call: TRBJ2-1; v_call: TRBV15; clone_size: -; cdr3_length: 16; d_call: TRBD2; cdr3_aa: CATRTTSGRPFGEQFF; cdr3_nt: TGTGCCACCAGAACTACCAGCGGGAGGCCGTTCGGGGAGCAGTTCTTC
j_call: TRBJ2-7; v_call: TRBV6-6; clone_size: -; cdr3_length: 11; d_call: -; cdr3_aa: CATLILNEQYF; cdr3_nt: TGTGCCACCCTGATTCTCAACGAGCAGTACTTC
j_call: TRBJ2-1; v_call: TRBV19; clone_size: -; cdr3_length: 15; d_call: TRBD2; cdr3_aa: CASSKRRGSEDEQFF; cdr3_nt: TGTGCCAGTAGTAAGAGACGCGGGAGTGAAGATGAGCAGTTCTTC
j_call: TRBJ1-3; v_call: TRBV10-2; clone_size: -; cdr3_length: 16; d_call: TRBD1; cdr3_aa: CASSDRTGGIGNTIYF; cdr3_nt: TGCGCCAGCAGCGATCGGACAGGGGGCATTGGAAACACCATATATTTT
j_call: TRBJ2-7; v_call: TRBV18; clone_size: -; cdr3_length: 14; d_call: -; cdr3_aa: CASSPQGGKDEQYF; cdr3_nt: TGTGCCAGCTCACCACAGGGAGGTAAGGACGAGCAGTACTTC
j_call: TRBJ2-2; v_call: TRBV7-3; clone_size: -; cdr3_length: 14; d_call: -; cdr3_aa: CASSPRGRTGELFF; cdr3_nt: TGTGCCAGCAGCCCCCGGGGAAGGACCGGGGAGCTGTTTTTT
j_call: TRBJ2-5; v_call: TRBV5-1; clone_size: -; cdr3_length: 13; d_call: -; cdr3_aa: CASSFGVQETQYF; cdr3_nt: TGCGCCAGCAGCTTCGGGGTTCAAGAGACCCAGTACTTC
j_call: TRBJ2-3; v_call: TRBV7-2; clone_size: -; cdr3_length: 15; d_call: -; cdr3_aa: CASSFGLDLTDTQYF; cdr3_nt: TGTGCCAGCAGCTTTGGTCTAGACCTCACAGATACGCAGTATTTT
j_call: TRBJ2-2; v_call: TRBV4-2; clone_size: -; cdr3_length: 16; d_call: -; cdr3_aa: CASSQDSSRIIRELFF; cdr3_nt: TGTGCCAGCAGCCAAGACTCCTCGCGAATCATCCGGGAGCTGTTTTTT
j_call: TRBJ2-2; v_call: TRBV28; clone_size: -; cdr3_length: 21; d_call: -; cdr3_aa: CASSAGRPFTITQTNTGELFF; cdr3_nt: TGTGCCAGCAGTGCAGGTAGACCCTTCACAATTACCCAAACGAACACCGGGGAGCTGTTTTTT
j_call: TRBJ1-1; v_call: TRBV4-1; clone_size: -; cdr3_length: 14; d_call: -; cdr3_aa: CASSQDLWGSFTFF; cdr3_nt: TGCGCCAGCAGCCAAGATCTTTGGGGAAGTTTTACTTTCTTT
j_call: TRBJ1-1; v_call: TRBV27; clone_size: -; cdr3_length: 20; d_call: -; cdr3_aa: CASSLGWGVASESSNTEAFF; cdr3_nt: TGTGCCAGCAGTTTAGGCTGGGGTGTGGCCTCGGAGTCGTCGAACACTGAAGCTTTCTTT
j_call: TRBJ1-1; v_call: TRBV5-1; clone_size: -; cdr3_length: 13; d_call: -; cdr3_aa: CASSLVVRSEAFF; cdr3_nt: TGCGCCAGCAGCTTGGTAGTTCGTTCTGAAGCTTTCTTT
j_call: TRBJ1-2; v_call: TRBV27; clone_size: -; cdr3_length: 15; d_call: TRBD1; cdr3_aa: CATNPGQGLFYGYTF; cdr3_nt: TGTGCCACCAACCCCGGACAGGGGCTCTTTTATGGCTACACCTTC
j_call: TRBJ1-1; v_call: TRBV10-3; clone_size: -; cdr3_length: 16; d_call: -; cdr3_aa: CAISELGTGLNTEAFF; cdr3_nt: TGTGCCATCAGTGAGCTGGGAACAGGGCTGAACACTGAAGCTTTCTTT
j_call: TRBJ1-2; v_call: TRBV5-4; clone_size: -; cdr3_length: 15; d_call: -; cdr3_aa: CASSLQTGIRSSYTF; cdr3_nt: TGTGCCAGCAGCTTACAAACAGGTATACGATCTAGCTACACCTTC
j_call: TRBJ1-1; v_call: TRBV18; clone_size: -; cdr3_length: 14; d_call: TRBD1; cdr3_aa: CASSPATGTLEAFF; cdr3_nt: TGTGCCAGCTCACCAGCGACAGGGACCCTAGAAGCTTTCTTT
j_call: TRBJ1-1; v_call: TRBV5-1; clone_size: few; cdr3_length: 14; d_call: TRBD1; cdr3_aa: CASSSQGGNTEAFF; cdr3_nt: TGCGCCAGCAGCTCCCAGGGGGGCAACACTGAAGCTTTCTTT